Shown below are 12 T cell receptor beta chains from a single sample sequenced in a study of shared clonotypes between healthy human individuals (TCRdb year 2020). Preparation of the library involved the immunoSEQ multiplex PCR assay. Drawn from immuneACCESS, this table holds only the in-frame rearrangements with V and J called that TCRdb kept. Clones are partly lost; checked studies trace under half to an unresolved V gene and leave the rest unexplained. The sample yields under 550,000 clones; 90% to 97% were counted once. The top ten constitute roughly 0.06% of the sample. What was sequenced was naive CD4+ T cells sorted from blood. Explained via the paper, the cell subset or site label denotes: CD45RA+ positively selected. The receptors come from a young woman in good health.

J is TRBJ2-7 and V is TRBV28; 11 bases agree with TRBD1. With 7 bases clipped from V and 0 bases from J, the junction kept 5 bases outside the gene matches. The CDR3 is 15 amino acids. Germline CDR1 is MDHEN and CDR2 is SYDVKM. The CDR3 is CASIHGQGASYEQYF. For the CDR3, the DNA is TGTGCCAGCATACATGGACAGGGGGCCTCCTACGAGCAGTACTTC.

The chain recombines TRBV6-5 with TRBJ1-3; TRBD1 matches 7 bases. This CDR3 is 14 amino acids long. The V gene's germline CDR1 is MNHEY and CDR2 SVGAGI. J lost 5 bases, V lost 0 bases, and 1 base had no gene match. As DNA, the CDR3 is TGTGCCAGCAGTTACTCGGGACAGAGAAACACCATATATTTT. Protein sequence: CASSYSGQRNTIYF.

For this clone: Other DNA variants within this sample encode the same CDR3. The CDR3 sequence is CASSLRTSGTDTQYF. The DNA of the CDR3 is TGTGCCAGCAGCTTAAGGACTAGCGGCACAGATACGCAGTATTTT. This chain links TRBV7-2 with TRBJ2-3; 9 bases match TRBD2. Germline CDR1 SGHTA, CDR2 FQGNSA. The V segment lost 2 bases and the J segment 1 base; nucleotides outside the gene matches: 1. The CDR3 runs to 15 residues. Full variable domain (missing parts from reference TRBV7-2 and TRBJ2-3): GAGVSQSPSNKVTEKGKDVELRCDPISGHTALYWYRQSLGQGLEFLIYFQGNSAPDKSGLPSDRFSAERTGGSVSTLTIQRTQQEDSAVYLCASSLRTSGTDTQYFGPGTRLTVL.

The J gene is TRBJ1-1, the V gene TRBV28; TRBD1 is a possible D gene (5 bases). Germline CDR1 is MDHEN and CDR2 is SYDVKM. V was cut by 7 bases and J by 0 bases, with 9 bases left in between. The CDR3 has 13 amino acids. The CDR3 here is CASKGRVNTEAFF. In DNA, the CDR3 is TGTGCCAGCAAAGGCAGGGTGAACACTGAAGCTTTCTTT.

V is TRBV19 and J is TRBJ1-1, with a tentative D call TRBD1 (5 bases). Trimming cost V 5 bases and J 3 bases, with 10 bases left between them. This CDR3 has 13 residues. The germline V gene has CDR1 LNHDA and CDR2 SQIVND (reference sequence). CDR3 protein: CASSPRQYTEAFF. The DNA for the CDR3 is TGTGCCAGTAGTCCGAGACAGTACACTGAAGCTTTCTTT. The full variable domain, in which reference TRBV19 and TRBJ1-1 provide the parts outside the CDR3, is DGGITQSPKYLFRKEGQNVTLSCEQNLNHDAMYWYRQDPGQGLRLIYYSQIVNDFQKGDIAEGYSVSREKKESFPLTVTSAQKNPTAFYLCASSPRQYTEAFFGQGTRLTVV.

This chain links TRBV4-1 with TRBJ2-7; TRBD2 matches at 7 bases. Per the germline V gene, CDR1 is MGHRA and CDR2 is YSYEKL. This CDR3 is built from 16 residues. The ends lost 1 base at V and 4 bases at J; junction bases unmatched: 10. CDR3: CASSQAQTPGLYEQYF. As DNA, the CDR3 is TGCGCCAGCAGCCAAGCTCAAACACCGGGACTATACGAGCAGTACTTC.

The V gene is TRBV28, the J gene TRBJ1-5, with D perhaps matching TRBD1 (5 bases). This CDR3 contains 14 residues. Germline CDR1 is MDHEN and CDR2 is SYDVKM. Trimming pared 6 bases from V and 8 bases from J, leaving 17 bases between. DNA for the CDR3: TGTGCCAGCAGCTGGGCAGGGTCCCCTAAGCCCCAGCATTTT. Protein product: CASSWAGSPKPQHF. Variable domain in full (rest from reference TRBV28 and TRBJ1-5): DVKVTQSSRYLVKRTGEKVFLECVQDMDHENMFWYRQDPGLGLRLIYFSYDVKMKEKGDIPEGYSVSREKKERFSLILESASTNQTSMYLCASSWAGSPKPQHFGDGTRLSIL.

The chain recombines TRBV28 with TRBJ1-2; D might be TRBD1 (5 bases). CDR3 length equals 12 residues. Trimming took 4 bases from V and 2 from J, leaving 5 bases between them. Germline CDR1 and CDR2: MDHEN and SYDVKM. CDR3 protein: CASSWGNYGYTF. DNA for the CDR3: TGTGCCAGCAGTTGGGGGAACTATGGCTACACCTTC.

This chain connects TRBV7-8 to TRBJ2-1; 7 nucleotides agree with TRBD2. This CDR3 comprises 15 residues. Germline CDR1 is SGHVS and CDR2 is FQNEAQ. J was trimmed by 6 bases and V by 6 bases; bases with no gene match: 11. CDR3 sequence reads: CASRKLAEGSNEQFF. For the CDR3, the DNA is TGTGCCAGCAGGAAGCTAGCGGAGGGGTCCAATGAGCAGTTCTTC.

This rearrangement joins TRBV5-1 to TRBJ2-3; 9 bases align to TRBD2. V lost 4 bases to trimming and J lost 4 bases; unmatched junction nucleotides: 22. Germline V CDR1 and CDR2: SGHRS, YFSETQ. The CDR3 runs to 20 residues. CDR3 protein: CASSPGAARGVAGVSDTQYF. CDR3 bases: TGCGCCAGCAGCCCCGGGGCGGCGAGGGGGGTAGCGGGAGTCTCAGATACGCAGTATTTT.

J is TRBJ2-7 and V is TRBV11-3, with 11 bases aligning to TRBD1. The CDR3 totals 18 residues. The ends lost 5 bases at V and 1 base at J; junction bases unmatched: 13. Germline-derived CDR1 and CDR2 are SGHNT and YENEEA. For the CDR3, the DNA is TGTGCCAGCAGCCCTAAGGACAGGGGGCCAATTATTTCCTACGAGCAGTACTTC. Its translation: CASSPKDRGPIISYEQYF.

The rearrangement uses TRBV27 and TRBJ2-6; D uncertain. V lost 8 bases to trimming and J lost 0 bases, with 5 bases between them. The CDR3 is 13 residues long. Germline CDR1 reads MNHEY; CDR2 reads SMNVEV (reference sequence). In nucleotides, the CDR3 is TGTGCCAGCCGTCCCTCTGGGGCCAACGTCCTGACTTTC. Translating it yields CASRPSGANVLTF.